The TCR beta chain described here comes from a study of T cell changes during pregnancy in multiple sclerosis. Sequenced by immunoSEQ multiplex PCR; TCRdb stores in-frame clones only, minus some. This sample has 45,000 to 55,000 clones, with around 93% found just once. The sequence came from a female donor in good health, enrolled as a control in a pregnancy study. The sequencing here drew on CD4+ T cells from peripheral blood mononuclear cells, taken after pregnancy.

As DNA, the CDR3 is TGTGCCAGCAGGTTAGACATGGGAGACTATGGCTACACCTTC. Its protein product is CASRLDMGDYGYTF. This sequence joins TRBV6-1 and TRBJ1-2; no clear D gene. The CDR3 runs 14 residues. Germline V gene data show CDR1 as MNHNS and CDR2 as SASEGT. The V end was cut by 6 bases, the J end by 3 bases, with 14 bases between.